Following are 15 T cell receptor beta chains from one sample sequenced in a study of blood T cell repertoires in COVID-19. Data came from immunoSEQ multiplex PCR; TCRdb stores just in-frame clones and leaves some out. The sample lists 150,000 to 200,000 clones, around 90% occurring once. Specimen: peripheral blood. These receptors all come from a man in his forties with active or convalescent COVID-19.

The chain has TRBV5-6 and TRBJ2-5; possibly TRBD2 for D (7 bases). With 7 bases removed from V and 2 bases from J, the gap between germline ends came to 21 bases. The CDR3 totals 16 residues. Germline-derived CDR1 and CDR2 are SGHDT and YYEEEE. CDR3 bases: TGTGCCAGCTACGTAGGGGGGACTAAGGGGCAAGAGACCCAGTACTTC. Its translation: CASYVGGTKGQETQYF.

The chain is built from TRBV27 and TRBJ1-5; D perhaps matches TRBD1 (5 bases). Trimming left V 5 bases short and J 9 bases short, with 11 bases between. Looked up from germline, CDR1 is MNHEY and CDR2 is SMNVEV (reference sequence). This CDR3 comprises 12 residues. The CDR3: CASSAPQGPQHF. CDR3 DNA sequence: TGTGCCAGCAGTGCGCCTCAGGGGCCCCAGCATTTT.

In this sample, this clone turned up once. The chain combines TRBV6-5 with TRBJ1-2; 8 bases map to TRBD1. Germline CDR1 reads MNHEY; CDR2 reads SVGAGI. The CDR3 sequence is 14 residues long. The V and J ends lost 5 bases and 7 bases, in that order; junction bases with no gene match: 9. The CDR3 protein is CASSRQGFVGGYTF. DNA of the CDR3: TGTGCCAGCAGTAGACAGGGGTTCGTTGGTGGCTACACCTTC.

V gene TRBV10-1 combines with J gene TRBJ1-3; TRBD1 agrees at 8 bases. The CDR3 spans 17 residues. Germline V gene lookup returns CDR1 WNHNN and CDR2 SYGVQD (reference sequence). The trim removed 2 bases at V and 2 bases at J, leaving 8 bases unmatched. CDR3 amino acids: CASSEPTGGSPGNTIYF. The DNA for the CDR3 is TGCGCCAGCAGTGAGCCAACAGGGGGTAGTCCTGGAAACACCATATATTTT.

This chain uses TRBV4-1 with TRBJ1-3, with a possible D match to TRBD1 (6 bases). Trimming removed 1 base at V and 0 bases at J, with 7 bases between. Per germline, CDR1 MGHRA and CDR2 YSYEKL. The CDR3 covers 15 residues. The CDR3 protein is CASSQVTGSGNTIYF. CDR3 bases: TGCGCCAGCAGCCAAGTGACAGGCTCTGGAAACACCATATATTTT.

The gene calls are TRBV4-1 and TRBJ2-1; 7 positions match TRBD1. Germline CDR1 is MGHRA and CDR2 is YSYEKL. Germline trimming cut 4 bases from V and 0 bases from J; bases unmatched to any gene: 9. The CDR3 sequence is 17 residues long. DNA of the CDR3: TGCGCCAGCAGCCTAACAGGGGCCACAAGCTCCTACAATGAGCAGTTCTTC. It encodes CASSLTGATSSYNEQFF.

V gene TRBV5-1 combines with J gene TRBJ1-5; no clear D gene. The V end was cut by 0 bases, the J end by 4 bases, with 8 bases between. CDR1 and CDR2 (germline): SGHRS, YFSETQ. There are 14 residues in the CDR3. The CDR3 region is CASSLGQTNQPQHF. The CDR3 DNA is TGCGCCAGCAGCTTGGGGCAGACAAATCAGCCCCAGCATTTT. The full variable domain, its missing parts supplied by reference TRBV5-1 and TRBJ1-5, is KAGVTQTPRYLIKTRGQQVTLSCSPISGHRSVSWYQQTPGQGLQFLFEYFSETQRNKGNFPGRFSGRQFSNSRSEMNVSTLELGDSALYLCASSLGQTNQPQHFGDGTRLSIL.

This chain joins TRBV27 and TRBJ1-1; maybe TRBD1 (5 bases). Germline CDR1 is MNHEY and CDR2 is SMNVEV (reference sequence). The CDR3 extends over 14 amino acids. The V and J ends lost 5 bases and 2 bases respectively, with 12 bases between them. In nucleotides, the CDR3 is TGTGCCAGCAGTCTGACAGCTTTCAACACTGAAGCTTTCTTT. This codes for CASSLTAFNTEAFF.

The chain couples TRBV3-1 (or the pseudogene TRBV3-2) to TRBJ2-7, with TRBD2 identical over 7 bases. J gave up 2 bases and V 2 bases, and 12 bases lay outside the gene matches. The CDR3 length is 17 residues. Looked up from germline, CDR1 is LGHDT and CDR2 is YNNKEL (reference sequence). The CDR3, as DNA: TGTGCCAGCAGCCAATCCCCAATAGGGCGGGAGACCTACGAGCAGTACTTC. It translates to CASSQSPIGRETYEQYF.

The chain links TRBV2 to TRBJ2-1, with D possibly matching TRBD2 (5 bases). V was trimmed by 2 bases and J by 10 bases, leaving 12 bases between them. CDR3 length: 13 residues. Germline CDR1 and CDR2: SNHLY and FYNNEI. CDR3 protein: CASSELAVAEQFF. In DNA form, the CDR3 reads TGTGCCAGCAGTGAACTAGCTGTTGCCGAGCAGTTCTTC. The full variable domain, completed using reference TRBV2 and TRBJ2-1, is EPEVTQTPSHQVTQMGQEVILRCVPISNHLYFYWYRQILGQKVEFLVSFYNNEISEKSEIFDDQFSVERPDGSNFTLKIRSTKLEDSAMYFCASSELAVAEQFFGPGTRLTVL.

The chain carries TRBV11-3 and TRBJ1-3; a weak D match, TRBD1 (5 bases). This CDR3 is built from 12 residues. V lost 3 bases and J 11 bases, leaving 11 bases between the germline ends. The germline V gene has CDR1 SGHNT and CDR2 YENEEA. CDR3 in DNA: TGTGCCAGCAGCTTGACAGATGGAGCCATATATTTT. Encoded protein: CASSLTDGAIYF.

The V and J genes are TRBV27 and TRBJ2-1; TRBD2 aligns across 13 bases. With 3 bases clipped from V and 9 bases from J, the junction kept 11 bases outside the gene matches. CDR3 length equals 17 residues. Germline V gene data show CDR1 as MNHEY and CDR2 as SMNVEV (reference sequence). CDR3: CASSFPTGLAGVGEQFF. The CDR3, as DNA: TGTGCCAGCAGTTTTCCTACCGGACTAGCGGGAGTAGGTGAGCAGTTCTTC.

V usage is TRBV4-1 and J usage is TRBJ1-5; D uncertain. Looked up from germline, CDR1 is MGHRA and CDR2 is YSYEKL. This CDR3 is built from 13 residues. The V and J ends lost 0 bases and 8 bases respectively, with 8 bases between them. CDR3 bases: TGCGCCAGCAGCCAAGATACCGGGGAGCCCCAGCATTTT. Translating gives CASSQDTGEPQHF.

The CDR3 region has the DNA TGTGCCAGCAGCGGTAACGGGGGACTTACAACTAATGAAAAACTGTTTTTT. Protein: CASSGNGGLTTNEKLFF. The chain combines TRBV9 with TRBJ1-4, with D perhaps TRBD1 (5 bases). Between the trimmed V and J ends, which lost 3 bases and 0 bases, there was a span of 15 bases. The germline CDR1 and CDR2 sequences are SGDLS and YYNGEE. This CDR3 spans 17 amino acids. The full variable domain, completed using reference TRBV9 and TRBJ1-4, is DSGVTQTPKHLITATGQRVTLRCSPRSGDLSVYWYQQSLDQGLQFLIQYYNGEERAKGNILERFSAQQFPDLHSELNLSSLELGDSALYFCASSGNGGLTTNEKLFFGSGTQLSVL.

The V and J genes are TRBV28 and TRBJ1-2, with unresolved D. V was cut by 7 bases and J by 4 bases, with 16 bases left in between. The CDR3 sequence is 14 residues long. CDR1 and CDR2 from the germline V gene are MDHEN and SYDVKM. The CDR3 coding sequence is TGTGCCAGCACGGGAGTCGGGTACGTCTATGGCTACACCTTC. Amino acid sequence: CASTGVGYVYGYTF.